The present T cell receptor beta chain was sequenced within a study of T cells in Graves' hyperthyroidism and ophthalmopathy. Many counts were recorded for this clonotype. The source material, RNA transcripts, was used to amplify TCR beta CDR3 regions. A first-round RT-PCR of the TCR CDR3 used the HTBI primer set. Each CDR3 protein is one row after TCRdb ran MiXCR on the multiplex PCR reads. Among more than 500,000 distinct CDR3 sequences, about 14% were seen once, and the ten largest hold 4% to 5.5%. The germline V gene encodes CDR1 MNHEY and CDR2 SVGAGI. The CDR3 extends over 13 amino acids. V was cut by 2 bases and J by 4 bases, with 8 bases left in between.

This sequence originates from a woman aged 40 to 50 with Graves' ophthalmopathy. The chain links TRBV6-5 to TRBJ1-2; TRBD1 might be the D (5 bases). Input material: blood. The CDR3 loop is CASSYRGLYGYTF. CDR3 sequence (DNA): TGTGCCAGCAGTTACAGGGGACTCTATGGCTACACCTTC.